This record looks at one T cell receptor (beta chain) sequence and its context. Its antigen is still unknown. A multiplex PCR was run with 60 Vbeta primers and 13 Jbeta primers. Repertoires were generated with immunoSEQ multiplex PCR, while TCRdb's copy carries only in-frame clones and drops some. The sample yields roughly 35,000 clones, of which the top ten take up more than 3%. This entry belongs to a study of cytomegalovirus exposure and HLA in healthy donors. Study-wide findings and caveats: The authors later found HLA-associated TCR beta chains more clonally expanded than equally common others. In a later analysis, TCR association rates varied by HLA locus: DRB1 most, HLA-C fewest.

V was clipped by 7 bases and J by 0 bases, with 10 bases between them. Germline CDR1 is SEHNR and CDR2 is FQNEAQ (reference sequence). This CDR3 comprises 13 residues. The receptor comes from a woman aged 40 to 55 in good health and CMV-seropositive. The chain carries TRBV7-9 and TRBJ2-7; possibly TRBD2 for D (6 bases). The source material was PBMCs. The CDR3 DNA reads TGTGCCAGCACCCGCGGGGACTCCTACGAGCAGTACTTC. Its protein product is CASTRGDSYEQYF.